The clone carrying this T cell receptor (beta chain) was counted once. Construction of the TCRbeta library involved unique molecular identifiers. TCRdb reprocessed the PCR reads via MiXCR and lists one record per CDR3 protein. The table shows roughly 500,000 distinct CDR3 sequences, with around a third occurring only once. The data were taken from a study of T-cell reconstitution after alpha-beta-depleted transplantation in children. This CDR3 contains 16 residues. V dropped 1 base and J dropped 0; count of bases not matched to a gene: 3. Germline V gene lookup returns CDR1 SGHNT and CDR2 YYREEE (reference sequence).

The sequencing used PBMCs from the stem cell graft donor, collected from the stem cell graft. This receptor was identified in a human donor who donated a stem cell graft to a child with aplastic anemia. The gene calls are TRBV5-4 and TRBJ2-1; 8 positions match TRBD2. CDR3 coding DNA: TGTGCCAGCAGCTTGAAGCGGGAGAGCTCCTACAATGAGCAGTTCTTC. Protein product: CASSLKRESSYNEQFF.